The present TCR beta chain was sequenced within a study of spatial heterogeneity in lung cancer. As for the study in general: Detection consistently yielded more beta chains than alpha chains. Combinations of a unique TCR and a UMI were tallied in raw reads, and on average each appeared more than ten times.

TCRdb called the 5' RACE reads again in MiXCR, with one record for every CDR3 protein. Among roughly 11,000 distinct CDR3 sequences listed, around a tenth were seen once. Regarding the study as a whole: Relative to follow-up, resection was when ubiquitous expanded tumor TCRs appeared more in blood.

V was pared by 4 bases and J by 2 bases, with 4 bases of the junction left unmatched. This CDR3 is built from 15 residues. Germline values: CDR1 MDHEN, CDR2 SYDVKM. This clonotype was counted ten times or more. Its antigen is unidentified. Time point in this sample: blood at routine non-recurrence follow-up after resection. Unsorted tumor, nontumor lung tissue or cryopreserved PBMC supplied the whole RNA. The V call is TRBV28, the J call TRBJ2-2, with 7 positions matching TRBD2. The sequencing here drew on PBMCs, taken at follow-up. The receptor was isolated from a female donor with early-stage non-small cell lung cancer. CDR3 in amino acids: CASSSSGPNTGELFF. CDR3 nucleotide sequence: TGTGCCAGCAGTTCTAGCGGACCCAACACCGGGGAGCTGTTTTTT.